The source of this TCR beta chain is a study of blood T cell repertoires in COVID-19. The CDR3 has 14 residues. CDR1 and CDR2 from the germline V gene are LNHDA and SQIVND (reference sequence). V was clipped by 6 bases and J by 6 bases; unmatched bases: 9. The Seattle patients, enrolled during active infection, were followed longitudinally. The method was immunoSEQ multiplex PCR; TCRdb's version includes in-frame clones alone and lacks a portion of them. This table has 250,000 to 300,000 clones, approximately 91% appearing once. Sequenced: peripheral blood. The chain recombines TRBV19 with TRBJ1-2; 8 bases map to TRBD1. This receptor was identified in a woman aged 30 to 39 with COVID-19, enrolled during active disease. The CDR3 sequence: CASRPRGQVNGYTF. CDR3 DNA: TGTGCCAGTAGACCCAGGGGACAGGTGAATGGCTACACCTTC.